The 29 T cell receptor beta chains below were found in one sample sequenced in a study of PD-L1 blockade in urothelial cancer. The time point denotes: pretreatment peripheral blood. Sequencing was performed with immunoSEQ multiplex PCR; in TCRdb, only in-frame clones are kept and a portion is missing. Of roughly 95,000 clones in the sample, roughly 91% were seen once. Specimen: PBMCs, collected around atezolizumab (anti-PD-L1) treatment. These receptors were collected from a man in his sixties with urothelial cancer.

The genes are TRBV9 and TRBJ1-2, with D possibly TRBD1 on 5 matching bases. The V end was cut by 0 bases, the J end by 3 bases, with 6 bases between. The CDR3 is 13 residues long. CDR1 is SGDLS and CDR2 is YYNGEE in the germline V gene. CDR3 bases: TGTGCCAGCAGCGTAGTACAGGACTATGGCTACACCTTC. As protein: CASSVVQDYGYTF.

The chain links TRBV7-9 to TRBJ1-1; D might be TRBD1 (5 bases). V was cut by 2 bases and J by 11 bases, with 12 bases left in between. The V gene's germline CDR1 is SEHNR and CDR2 FQNEAQ (reference sequence). CDR3 length equals 12 residues. In DNA, the CDR3 is TGTGCCAGCAGCTTAAGTTCCAGGGCGGCTTTCTTT. Encoded protein: CASSLSSRAAFF. Looking up the rest from reference TRBV7-9 and TRBJ1-1 gives the full variable domain: DTGVSQNPRHKITKRGQNVTFRCDPISEHNRLYWYRQTLGQGPEFLTYFQNEAQLEKSRLLSDRFSAERPKGSFSTLEIQRTEQGDSAMYLCASSLSSRAAFFGQGTRLTVV.

There are a few counts of this clone. This chain connects TRBV27 to TRBJ1-2, with D possibly TRBD1 on 6 matching bases. V was pared by 2 bases and J by 8 bases, with 18 bases between. Per germline, CDR1 MNHEY and CDR2 SMNVEV (reference sequence). This CDR3 is 15 amino acids long. CDR3 sequence: CASSLGDRSNGGYTF. The CDR3 nucleotides read TGTGCCAGCAGTTTAGGAGACAGGTCTAACGGGGGCTACACCTTC.

The table lists this clone with a count of one. This sequence joins TRBV5-6 and TRBJ2-3; D is unclear. CDR1 is SGHDT, CDR2 YYEEEE, per germline. The CDR3 has 14 residues. The V and J ends lost 0 bases and 4 bases respectively, with 9 bases between them. The CDR3 loop is CASSLGLNSDTQYF. CDR3 sequence (DNA): TGTGCCAGCAGCTTGGGACTGAACTCAGATACGCAGTATTTT.

The chain uses TRBV7-9 and TRBJ2-7; TRBD1 matches at 7 bases. The CDR3 runs 15 residues. V lost 5 bases and J lost 3; bases outside the gene matches: 10. Germline lookup yields CDR1 SEHNR and CDR2 FQNEAQ (reference sequence). The CDR3 region has the DNA TGTGCCAGCAGCCGCACCTCACAGGGGATCTACGAGCAGTACTTC. This gives the protein CASSRTSQGIYEQYF.

J is TRBJ1-1 and V is TRBV6-5; D ambiguous. Germline CDR1 and CDR2: MNHEY and SVGAGI. The CDR3 totals 14 residues. The V end lost 0 bases, the J end lost 2 bases, and 7 bases lay between the germline ends. In DNA form, the CDR3 reads TGTGCCAGCAGTTACTCCACAAGTAACACTGAAGCTTTCTTT. Residues: CASSYSTSNTEAFF.

This sequence joins TRBV5-1 and TRBJ2-3, with 8 bases fitting TRBD2. V lost 0 bases, J lost 8 bases, and 17 bases stayed unmatched. Germline V gives CDR1 SGHRS, CDR2 YFSETQ. The CDR3 contains 18 residues. The CDR3 reads CASSLAEGTGGAPSTQYF. CDR3 nucleotides: TGCGCCAGCAGCTTGGCCGAGGGGACGGGAGGGGCTCCGAGTACGCAGTATTTT.

The chain couples TRBV7-8 to TRBJ2-5; TRBD2 matches at 8 bases. V lost 6 bases, J lost 2 bases, and 11 bases stayed unmatched. Germline loops: CDR1 SGHVS, CDR2 FQNEAQ. The CDR3 is 16 amino acids. CDR3 residues: CASSPITGGRQETQYF. The DNA of the CDR3 is TGTGCCAGCAGTCCTATTACGGGGGGGCGGCAAGAGACCCAGTACTTC.

V and J are TRBV14 and TRBJ1-1; D uncertain. V lost 4 bases and J 1 base, leaving 13 bases between the germline ends. Germline CDR1 is SGHDN and CDR2 is FVKESK. This CDR3 region has 15 residues. CDR3 coding DNA: TGTGCCAGCAGCCCGCTTCGGGGAGAGAACACTGAAGCTTTCTTT. This codes for CASSPLRGENTEAFF.

V is TRBV5-4 and J is TRBJ2-1; D is possibly TRBD1 (6 bases). Trimming left V 0 bases short and J 10 bases short, with 20 bases between. The CDR3 length is 16 residues. Germline V gene data show CDR1 as SGHNT and CDR2 as YYREEE (reference sequence). CDR3 amino acids: CASSLAGLGRGEEQFF. DNA of the CDR3: TGTGCCAGCAGCTTGGCTGGGTTGGGCAGGGGAGAGGAGCAGTTCTTC.

The chain links TRBV5-4 to TRBJ2-5, with D perhaps TRBD1 (5 bases). In germline, CDR1 is SGHNT, CDR2 YYREEE (reference sequence). The CDR3 is 16 residues long. Trimming stripped 0 bases from V and 1 base from J, with 13 bases between. The CDR3 sequence: CASSLAGAALQETQYF. As DNA, the CDR3 is TGTGCCAGCAGCTTGGCTGGGGCGGCTCTCCAAGAGACCCAGTACTTC.

The V gene is TRBV5-1, the J gene TRBJ1-5; a possible D gene is TRBD1 (5 bases). The ends were cut back, 4 bases at V and 6 bases at J, with 14 bases in the middle. CDR3 size: 14 residues. Germline assignment: CDR1 SGHRS and CDR2 YFSETQ. The CDR3 loop is CASSPWDLSQPQHF. The CDR3 DNA follows: TGCGCCAGCAGCCCCTGGGACTTAAGTCAGCCCCAGCATTTT.

The chain has TRBV7-6 and TRBJ2-1; the match to TRBD2 covers 7 bases. V trimming: 1 base; J trimming: 0 bases; junction bases outside the gene matches: 6. CDR3 length: 17 amino acids. CDR1 and CDR2 from the germline V gene are SGHVS and FNYEAQ. The CDR3 nucleotides read TGTGCCAGCAGCTTAGGAGTCGGGGGGAGCTCCTACAATGAGCAGTTCTTC. As protein: CASSLGVGGSSYNEQFF.

The rearrangement uses TRBV28 and TRBJ1-1, with 7 nucleotides matching TRBD1. CDR3 length equals 15 residues. The germline CDR1 and CDR2 sequences are MDHEN and SYDVKM. With V trimmed by 6 bases and J by 3 bases, 10 bases remained unmatched. The CDR3 DNA reads TGTGCCAGCAGGCGCCCGGACAGGCCCGACACTGAAGCTTTCTTT. It encodes CASRRPDRPDTEAFF. Filled out from reference TRBV28 and TRBJ1-1, the complete variable domain reads DVKVTQSSRYLVKRTGEKVFLECVQDMDHENMFWYRQDPGLGLRLIYFSYDVKMKEKGDIPEGYSVSREKKERFSLILESASTNQTSMYLCASRRPDRPDTEAFFGQGTRLTVV.

The chain is built from TRBV7-6 and TRBJ2-1; D ambiguous. Trimming took off 1 base at V and 7 bases at J, with 8 bases between the two ends. Germline CDR1 reads SGHVS; CDR2 reads FNYEAQ. The CDR3 has 13 residues. The CDR3 loop reads CASSLGRLNEQFF. The CDR3 nucleotides read TGTGCCAGCAGCTTAGGTCGTCTGAATGAGCAGTTCTTC.

The chain uses TRBV4-3 and TRBJ2-2; TRBD1 matches at 9 bases. CDR3 length: 16 amino acids. The junction had 3 bases not matched to a gene; V was cut back by 3 bases and J by 1 base. CDR1 and CDR2 (germline): LGHNA, YSLEER. The CDR3 DNA follows: TGCGCCAGCAGCCAGGGGACAGGGTGGAACACCGGGGAGCTGTTTTTT. This encodes CASSQGTGWNTGELFF.

The chain is built from TRBV4-1 and TRBJ2-1, with 9 nucleotides matching TRBD1. V was clipped by 0 bases and J by 7 bases; unmatched bases: 7. The CDR3 length is 16 residues. Germline CDR1 is MGHRA and CDR2 is YSYEKL. This chain's CDR3 is CASSQDAETGGNEQFF. The CDR3 region has the DNA TGCGCCAGCAGCCAAGATGCAGAGACAGGGGGAAATGAGCAGTTCTTC.

The rearrangement uses TRBV9 and TRBJ2-2, with a possible D match to TRBD1 (6 bases). The CDR3 totals 17 residues. Germline values: CDR1 SGDLS, CDR2 YYNGEE. V lost 0 bases, J lost 1 base, and 13 bases lay in between. CDR3 DNA: TGTGCCAGCAGCGTAGGAGCGACAGGTCGGAACACCGGGGAGCTGTTTTTT. It specifies CASSVGATGRNTGELFF.

The chain employs TRBV25-1 and TRBJ1-1; D not resolved. Germline-derived CDR1 and CDR2 are MGHDK and SYGVNS. This CDR3 spans 12 amino acids. V lost 6 bases and J 1 base, leaving 6 bases between the germline ends. The CDR3 region is CASSPGNTEAFF. The CDR3 bases are TGTGCCAGCAGCCCAGGGAACACTGAAGCTTTCTTT.

The rearrangement uses TRBV10-2 and TRBJ2-7, with D possibly matching TRBD2 (6 bases). Germline loops: CDR1 WSHSY, CDR2 SAAADI. This CDR3 is built from 12 residues. V lost 9 bases and J 0 bases, leaving 9 bases between the germline ends. The CDR3 protein is CASRTNSYEQYF. In DNA, the CDR3 is TGCGCCAGTAGGACTAACTCCTACGAGCAGTACTTC.

This clone came up once. This chain uses TRBV19 with TRBJ2-7; D might be TRBD2 (5 bases). CDR3 size: 13 residues. In germline, CDR1 is LNHDA, CDR2 SQIVND (reference sequence). V was clipped by 2 bases and J by 7 bases, with 12 bases between them. Here the CDR3 reads CASSINRGGEQYF. DNA of the CDR3: TGTGCCAGTAGTATAAATCGGGGTGGTGAGCAGTACTTC.

The chain uses TRBV4-2 and TRBJ1-1, with 7 bases fitting TRBD1. Trimming took 6 bases from V and 2 from J; bases not matched to a gene: 9. The CDR3 consists of 15 residues. Germline V gene lookup returns CDR1 LGHNA and CDR2 YNFKEQ. Written as DNA, the CDR3 is TGTGCCAGCAGTCAGACGGACAGGCCCAACACTGAAGCTTTCTTT. As protein: CASSQTDRPNTEAFF.

V is TRBV6-6 and J is TRBJ2-7, with 7 bases lining up with TRBD2. V shed 5 bases and J 6 bases; nucleotides not matched to a gene: 7. The CDR3 totals 13 residues. Germline V gene lookup returns CDR1 MNHNY and CDR2 SVGAGI (reference sequence). In DNA form, the CDR3 reads TGTGCCAGCAGTAATCCCGGGGAGGGCGAGCAGTACTTC. Translating gives CASSNPGEGEQYF.

The CDR3 DNA reads as TGTGCCATGGCGACTAGCGGGGCCTCCTACGAGCAGTACTTC. This sequence encodes CAMATSGASYEQYF. The chain recombines TRBV5-4 with TRBJ2-7; 11 nucleotides agree with TRBD2. J was trimmed by 0 bases and V by 9 bases; bases with no gene match: 5. The germline V gene encodes CDR1 SGHNT and CDR2 YYREEE (reference sequence). The length of the CDR3 is 14 residues.

V usage is TRBV9 and J usage is TRBJ2-1, with 11 positions matching TRBD2. CDR3 length: 16 residues. CDR1 and CDR2 (germline): SGDLS, YYNGEE. The V gene end was trimmed by 5 bases and the J gene end by 7 bases; junction bases not matched to a gene: 11. CDR3 sequence (DNA): TGTGCCAGCAGTGCGATAGCGGGGGGGCCAGGGAATGAGCAGTTCTTC. Translation: CASSAIAGGPGNEQFF.

This rearrangement joins TRBV6-5 to TRBJ1-5; TRBD1 matches 9 bases. With V trimmed by 6 bases and J by 5 bases, 5 bases remained unmatched. Looked up from germline, CDR1 is MNHEY and CDR2 is SVGAGI. CDR3 length equals 14 residues. The CDR3 nucleotides are TGTGCCAGCAGGCCGGGACAGGGACATCAGCCCCAGCATTTT. This encodes CASRPGQGHQPQHF.

V is TRBV9 and J is TRBJ2-1, with D unresolved. The V gene lost 3 bases and the J gene lost 9 bases, with 7 bases spanning the gap. The CDR3 is 11 amino acids. Germline CDR1 SGDLS, CDR2 YYNGEE. The CDR3 protein is CASSDLSEQFF. CDR3 DNA: TGTGCCAGCAGCGACTTAAGTGAGCAGTTCTTC.

This clone was found once. The chain couples TRBV6-1 to TRBJ2-3; 8 bases are shared with TRBD2. The CDR3 sequence is 15 residues long. Looked up from germline, CDR1 is MNHNS and CDR2 is SASEGT. Trimming at V came to 10 bases and at J to 2 bases, leaving 11 bases not matched to a gene. The chain's CDR3 is CATNPTSAITDTQYF. For the CDR3, the DNA is TGTGCCACCAATCCGACTAGCGCAATCACAGATACGCAGTATTTT.

The chain has TRBV10-1 and TRBJ2-3, with a possible D match to TRBD1 (6 bases). The V gene's germline CDR1 is WNHNN and CDR2 SYGVQD (reference sequence). The CDR3 runs to 17 residues. V was clipped by 2 bases and J by 4 bases, with 19 bases between them. The DNA of the CDR3 is TGCGCCAGCAGTGAGGTCGGGGCAGGGGTTGACCCAGATACGCAGTATTTT. Protein: CASSEVGAGVDPDTQYF.